This T cell receptor (beta chain) came from a study of blood T cell repertoires in COVID-19. Background on the study: The samples span acute and convalescent COVID-19 from the United States, Italy and Spain.

Original handling: Amplification of reference gene primers provided the estimated nucleated cell counts. This table comes from immunoSEQ multiplex PCR, and its TCRdb copy is limited to in-frame clones, with some not included. V, J and clone size were drawn from that table, and D and trimming were deduced from the DNA. In the table there are 110,000 to 150,000 clones, about 88% of which are singletons. What was sequenced was peripheral blood. The receptor was derived from a human donor in a cohort sampled during active COVID-19.

The CDR3 DNA reads TGCGCCAGCAGCTTGGAGCGGCAAGAGACCCAGTACTTC. Its translation is CASSLERQETQYF. The J gene is TRBJ2-5, the V gene TRBV5-1; D is possibly TRBD2 (5 bases). This CDR3 comprises 13 residues. Germline CDR1 and CDR2: SGHRS and YFSETQ. V lost 0 bases, J lost 2 bases, and 5 bases lay in between.